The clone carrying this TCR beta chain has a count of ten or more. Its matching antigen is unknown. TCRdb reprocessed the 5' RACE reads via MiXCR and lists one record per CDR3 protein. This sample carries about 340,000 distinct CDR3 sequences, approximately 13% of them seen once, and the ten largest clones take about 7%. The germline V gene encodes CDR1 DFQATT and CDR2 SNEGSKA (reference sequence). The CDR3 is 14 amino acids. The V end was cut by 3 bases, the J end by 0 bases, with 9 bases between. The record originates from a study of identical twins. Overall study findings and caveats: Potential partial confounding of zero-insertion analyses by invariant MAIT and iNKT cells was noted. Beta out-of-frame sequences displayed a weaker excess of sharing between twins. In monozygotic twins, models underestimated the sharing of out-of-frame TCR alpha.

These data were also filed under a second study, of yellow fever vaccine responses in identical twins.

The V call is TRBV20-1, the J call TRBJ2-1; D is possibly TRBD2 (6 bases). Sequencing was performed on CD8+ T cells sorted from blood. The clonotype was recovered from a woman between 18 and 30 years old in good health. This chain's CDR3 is CSASGLRSYNEQFF. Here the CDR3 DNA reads TGCAGTGCTAGTGGACTACGCTCCTACAATGAGCAGTTCTTC.